The 18 T cell receptor beta chains below all came from one sample that was sequenced in a study of tissue T cells after allogeneic stem cell transplantation. Sequenced by immunoSEQ multiplex PCR; TCRdb stores in-frame clones only, minus some. The sample shows fewer than 3,000 clones, roughly 41% of them seen only once. The time point was: mouse harvest day 14 after allogeneic transplant. Mouse grafts combined 10^7 T-cell-depleted bone marrow cells with 10^6 splenic CD5+ T cells. The sample consisted of gut tissue. All receptors come from a female BALB/c mouse given C57BL/6 T cells with graft-versus-host disease after an allogeneic hematopoietic cell transplant.

On this clone itself: Genes and germline come from the mouse. From the germline J gene comes the end of the CDR3, since the read stops 1 residue before it. The chain is built from TRBV26 and TRBJ1-4; the D is unclear. CDR3 length: 12 residues. V gave up 2 bases and J gave up 7 bases, with 5 bases separating them. CDR1 is KGHPV, CDR2 FQNQEV, per germline (reference sequence). Incomplete CDR3 DNA: TGTGCCAGCAGTCTGGTGGGCGAAAGATTATTT. Amino acid sequence: CASSLVGERLF. The CDR3 as a whole reads CASSLVGERLFF.

Worth noting for this clone: These gene names are mouse names. The CDR3 extends 1 residue past the end of the read, so its final part is completed from the germline J gene. This chain connects TRBV26 to TRBJ1-1; perhaps TRBD1 as D (6 bases). CDR1 is KGHPV, CDR2 FQNQEV, per germline (reference sequence). The CDR3 is made up of 14 amino acids. With 0 bases removed from V and 5 bases from J, the gap between germline ends came to 10 bases. CDR3 DNA (partial): TGTGCCAGCAGTCTGTCACAGGGAGGGACAGAAGTCTTC. Residues: CASSLSQGGTEVF. The whole CDR3 is CASSLSQGGTEVFF.

This clone is large in the sample. Gene names follow the mouse nomenclature. From the germline J gene comes the end of the CDR3, since the read stops 1 residue before it. V gene TRBV26 combines with J gene TRBJ1-6; maybe TRBD1 (6 bases). TRBJ1-6 is given ORF status, its function remaining uncertain. V shed 5 bases and J shed 3 bases, with 11 bases lying between them. Germline values: CDR1 KGHPV, CDR2 FQNQEV (reference sequence). The CDR3 runs 15 residues. The sequenced CDR3 bases are TGTGCCAGCAGTTTACAGGGATTCTATAATTCGCCCCTCTAC. Translating it yields CASSLQGFYNSPLY. From start to end, the CDR3 is CASSLQGFYNSPLYF.

Notes on this clone: Genes and germline come from the mouse. The CDR3 goes on 1 residue after the read ends, and that part is filled in from the germline J gene. The V gene is TRBV26, the J gene TRBJ2-7; the D is unclear. Germline V gene lookup returns CDR1 KGHPV and CDR2 FQNQEV (reference sequence). The CDR3 covers 12 residues. Trimming stripped 4 bases from V and 3 bases from J, with 7 bases between. The sequenced CDR3 bases are TGTGCCAGCAGTCAAGACAACTATGAACAGTAC. Translating gives CASSQDNYEQY. The entire CDR3 reads CASSQDNYEQYF.

With regard to this clone: Mouse gene names and germline throughout. The CDR3 goes on 1 residue after the read ends, and that part is filled in from the germline J gene. The chain joins TRBV31 to TRBJ1-1; possible D gene TRBD1, 6 bases. V was pared by 0 bases and J by 3 bases, with 11 bases between. The CDR3 consists of 14 residues. CDR1 is GKSSPN and CDR2 is SITVG in the germline V gene. The covered CDR3 bases are TGTGCCTGGAGTCTCACAGGGAGGGACACAGAAGTCTTC. Translated: CAWSLTGRDTEVF. The entire CDR3 sequence reads CAWSLTGRDTEVFF.

This clone was picked up a small number of times. The gene names here belong to mouse. The read ends 1 residue early relative to the CDR3; the germline J gene fills the gap. The V gene is TRBV23, the J gene TRBJ2-7; the table's D gene call, TRBD2, was not cross checked with the DNA. Germline V gives CDR1 KGHTA, CDR2 FQNQQP. The CDR3 is made up of 14 amino acids. CDR3 bases read: TGCTCCAGCAGTCAATCAACTGGGGGATATGAACAGTAC. This gives the protein CSSSQSTGGYEQY. The CDR3 as a whole reads CSSSQSTGGYEQYF.

This clone was seen more than once but under ten times. Genes here carry mouse names. The missing CDR3 end, 1 residue past where the read stops, is filled in from the germline J gene. The chain carries TRBV26 and TRBJ2-7; 12 bases fit TRBD1. Germline trimming cut 6 bases from V and 7 bases from J; bases unmatched to any gene: 4. CDR3 size: 13 residues. Germline CDR1 and CDR2: KGHPV and FQNQEV (reference sequence). Incomplete CDR3 DNA: TGTGCCAGCAGCCGGGACAGGGGGCGGGAACAGTAC. Protein product: CASSRDRGREQY. The full CDR3 is CASSRDRGREQYF.

By sample share, this clone is hyperexpanded. Gene and germline names: mouse. The CDR3 end is not reached by the read, which stops 1 residue before it; the germline J gene fills it in. This chain links TRBV31 with TRBJ2-1; D remains unclear. Germline loops: CDR1 GKSSPN, CDR2 SITVG. The length of the CDR3 is 11 residues. Trimming removed 3 bases from V and 5 bases from J, with 5 bases in between. Partial CDR3 DNA: TGTGCCTGGAGCCCCGATGCTGAGCAGTTC. Translating it yields CAWSPDAEQF. The entire CDR3 sequence reads CAWSPDAEQFF. The full variable domain, completed using reference TRBV31 and TRBJ2-1, is AQTIHQWPVAEIKAVGSPLSLGCTIKGKSSPNLYWYWQATGGTLQQLFYSITVGQVESVVQLNLSASRPKDDQFILSTEKLLLSHSGFYLCAWSPDAEQFFGPGTRLTVL.

In the case of this clone: The listed genes are named as in mouse. From the germline J gene comes the end of the CDR3, since the read stops 1 residue before it. The rearrangement joins TRBV13-1 to TRBJ2-2; TRBD2 matches at 11 bases. The J segment lost 1 base and the V segment lost 2 bases, leaving 4 bases of the junction unmatched. Germline CDR1 and CDR2: NSHNY and SYGAGN. The CDR3 spans 17 residues. The CDR3 loop reads CASSEEGLGVNTGQLYF. CDR3 DNA, as far as it was read: TGTGCCAGCAGTGAGGAGGGACTGGGGGTAAACACCGGGCAGCTCTAC.

Note on this clone: Gene names and germline refer to mouse. Read data end 1 residue before the CDR3 end; the end is taken from the germline J gene. This chain joins TRBV26 and TRBJ2-5; possibly TRBD1 or TRBD2 for D (6 bases each). Germline V gene lookup returns CDR1 KGHPV and CDR2 FQNQEV (reference sequence). This CDR3 region has 16 residues. Deletions cut 3 bases from V and 2 bases from J, with 15 bases between. The part of the CDR3 DNA that was read is TGTGCCAGCAGTCTTCCGGGGGCGCGGGGCCAAGACACCCAGTAC. Amino acids: CASSLPGARGQDTQY. The entire CDR3 protein is CASSLPGARGQDTQYF.

Comment on this clone: Mouse gene names and germline throughout. With the read ending 1 residue before the CDR3 end, the germline J gene is used to fill in that end. This chain joins TRBV3 and TRBJ2-3, with 11 positions matching TRBD1. The ends lost 5 bases at V and 8 bases at J; junction bases unmatched: 3. CDR3 length: 13 residues. Germline V CDR1 and CDR2: SNHLY, FYNGKV (reference sequence). The CDR3 sequence: CASSQDRGRTLYF. Incomplete CDR3 DNA: TGTGCCAGCAGCCAGGACAGGGGGCGAACGCTGTAT.

With regard to this clone: Gene and germline names: mouse. From the germline J gene comes the end of the CDR3, since the read stops 1 residue before it. The chain employs TRBV31 and TRBJ1-6; no definite D call. TRBJ1-6 is designated an ORF whose function remains uncertain. V gave up 1 base and J gave up 5 bases, with 9 bases separating them. This CDR3 is built from 14 residues. Germline V gives CDR1 GKSSPN, CDR2 SITVG. The CDR3 sequence: CAWSPGRDNSPLYF. CDR3 bases read: TGTGCCTGGAGTCCTGGGAGGGATAATTCGCCCCTCTAC.

By sample share, this clone is medium-sized. Germline and genes here are mouse. The read comes to an end 1 residue before the CDR3 does, leaving the germline J gene to fill in the end. This chain joins TRBV23 and TRBJ2-1; the table's D call TRBD1 went unverified against the DNA. Germline V gene data show CDR1 as KGHTA and CDR2 as FQNQQP. This CDR3 has 15 residues. CDR3 loop: CSSSPPGQGDAEQFF. The part of the CDR3 DNA that was read is TGCTCCAGCAGTCCCCCGGGACAGGGGGATGCTGAGCAGTTC.

In regard to this clone: Gene names and germline match the mouse. The DNA ends 1 residue before the CDR3 does, and the rest of the CDR3 is filled in from the germline J gene. The chain carries TRBV29 and TRBJ2-1; 7 bases line up with TRBD1. Germline V gene data show CDR1 as MSHET and CDR2 as SYDVDS. The J segment lost 0 bases and the V segment lost 7 bases, leaving 3 bases of the junction unmatched. The CDR3 has 14 amino acids. Partial CDR3 DNA: TGTGCTAGCACCCCAGGGGGTAACTATGCTGAGCAGTTC. Amino acids: CASTPGGNYAEQF. The whole CDR3 is CASTPGGNYAEQFF.

About this clone: Mouse gene names apply. The missing CDR3 end, 1 residue past where the read stops, is filled in from the germline J gene. The J gene is TRBJ1-1, the V gene TRBV23. The germline V gene encodes CDR1 KGHTA and CDR2 FQNQQP. This CDR3 region has 12 residues. This CDR3 reads CSSSQTGREVFF. The CDR3 bases that were read are TGCTCCAGCAGTCAAACCGGGAGAGAAGTCTTC.

Regarding this clone: The gene names given are mouse names. The sequence runs out 1 residue before the end of the CDR3; the remainder is reconstructed from the germline J gene. J is TRBJ2-4 and V is TRBV1; D is undetermined. Germline V gives CDR1 NSQYPW, CDR2 LRSPGD (reference sequence). This CDR3 has 13 amino acids. Deletions cut 4 bases from V and 0 bases from J, with 5 bases between. The DNA read from the CDR3 is TGCACCTGCAGTGAGGGTAGTCAAAACACCTTGTAC. Its protein is CTCSEGSQNTLY. The CDR3 reads in full as CTCSEGSQNTLYF.

By share, this clone ranks as large. Genes and germline come from the mouse. CDR3 DNA, as far as it was read: TGTGCCAGCAGCCCCGGGGCAAACTCCGACTACACC. Its translation: CASSPGANSDYT. The complete CDR3 protein is CASSPGANSDYTF. The chain carries TRBV26 and TRBJ1-2, with no clear D. The read terminates 1 residue ahead of where the CDR3 ends, so the germline J gene completes it. V lost 6 bases, J lost 0 bases, and 8 bases lay in between. The length of the CDR3 is 13 residues. Looked up from germline, CDR1 is KGHPV and CDR2 is FQNQEV (reference sequence).

With respect to this clone: Only one base separates this from a far larger clonotype, so it likely reflects a read error. All gene names here are mouse names. From the germline J gene comes the end of the CDR3, since the read stops 1 residue before it. The chain links TRBV13-3 to TRBJ1-1, with no clear D. Germline lookup yields CDR1 NNHDY and CDR2 SYVADS. Trimming shortened V by 1 base and J by 4 bases, and 5 bases separated the two germline ends. There are 12 residues in the CDR3. The covered CDR3 bases are TGTGCCAGCAGTGATAGCACCACAGAAGTCTTC. This encodes CASSDSTTEVF. The full CDR3 reads CASSDSTTEVFF.